This T cell receptor (beta chain) was obtained from a study of blood T cell repertoires in COVID-19. In the study overall: The United States, Italy and Spain were the sources of the acute and convalescent COVID-19 samples. The analysed material was cDNA or gDNA that came from T cells, B-cell-depleted T cells, or PBMCs.

In the source study's methods: Scientists estimated how many nucleated cells there were by amplifying reference gene primers. Clones were sequenced by immunoSEQ multiplex PCR, and TCRdb holds only the in-frame ones, with some missing. The DNA was the basis for D and trimming; V, J and clone size are from that table. The data show some 90,000 clones, around 87% seen once. Germline V gives CDR1 KGHSH, CDR2 LQKENI. The junction had 7 bases not matched to a gene; V was cut back by 2 bases and J by 4 bases. The CDR3 runs to 15 residues. The sequence was collected from a woman at least 80 years old with active or convalescent COVID-19. Material for sequencing was peripheral blood. The V call is TRBV18, the J call TRBJ2-7; 8 bases agree with TRBD2. CDR3 coding DNA: TGTGCCAGCTCACCAGAGAGCGGGAGAAGGTACGAGCAGTACTTC. Translated, it gives CASSPESGRRYEQYF.